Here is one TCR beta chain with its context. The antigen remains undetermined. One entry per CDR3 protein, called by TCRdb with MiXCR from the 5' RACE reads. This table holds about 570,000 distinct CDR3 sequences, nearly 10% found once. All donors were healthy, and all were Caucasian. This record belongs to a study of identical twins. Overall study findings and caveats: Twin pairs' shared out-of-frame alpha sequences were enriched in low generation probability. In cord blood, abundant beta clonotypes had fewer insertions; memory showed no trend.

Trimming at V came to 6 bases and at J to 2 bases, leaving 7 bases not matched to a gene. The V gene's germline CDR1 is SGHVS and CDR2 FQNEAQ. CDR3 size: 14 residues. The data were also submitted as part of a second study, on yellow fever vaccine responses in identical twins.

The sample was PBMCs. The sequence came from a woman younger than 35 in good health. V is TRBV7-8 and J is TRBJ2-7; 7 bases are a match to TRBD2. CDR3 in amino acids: CASRWDYATYEQYF. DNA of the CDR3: TGTGCCAGCAGGTGGGACTATGCAACCTACGAGCAGTACTTC.